Here is one T cell receptor beta chain with its context. These data originate in a study of T cell changes during pregnancy in multiple sclerosis. Germline CDR1 reads SGDLS; CDR2 reads YYNGEE. There are 14 residues in the CDR3. The ends were cut back, 0 bases at V and 7 bases at J, with 10 bases in the middle. Using immunoSEQ multiplex PCR, the repertoire was profiled, and TCRdb retains in-frame clones only, with some absent. The data hold approximately 100,000 clones, with less than 95% observed a single time. The sequenced sample was peripheral blood, obtained after pregnancy. The clonotype originates from a female donor with multiple sclerosis, enrolled in a pregnancy study. The chain recombines TRBV9 with TRBJ1-4, with D maybe TRBD1 (5 bases). In nucleotides, the CDR3 is TGTGCCAGCAGCGTAGGCGGTAGGGGTGAAAAACTGTTTTTT. It codes for CASSVGGRGEKLFF.